Here is one T cell receptor (beta chain) with its context. The data were obtained in a study of blood T cell repertoires in COVID-19. About the research overall: Samples taken during acute and convalescent COVID-19 were collected in the United States, Italy and Spain. Sources were T cells, B-cell-depleted T cells, or PBMCs; the material itself was cDNA or gDNA.

Enrolled during active infection, Seattle patients were then followed longitudinally. This CDR3 has 18 amino acids. CDR1 and CDR2 from the germline V gene are MGHRA and YSYEKL. Trimming stripped 1 base from V and 4 bases from J, with 19 bases between. As processed by the authors: Cell counts per sample came from amplifying reference gene primers. Assay used: immunoSEQ multiplex PCR; TCRdb lists only in-frame clones, some missing. D and trimming come from the DNA, and the V and J calls and clone size come from that table. Of about 140,000 clones listed, about four fifths were seen once; the top ten hold 8.5% to 9%.

The material sequenced was peripheral blood. This TCR came from a young man with COVID-19, enrolled during active disease. This chain links TRBV4-1 with TRBJ2-2, with D possibly being TRBD2 (5 bases). The CDR3 coding sequence is TGCGCCAGCAGCCAAGTCCACCTTCGCGGAGGTGGCACCGGGGAGCTGTTTTTT. Encoded protein: CASSQVHLRGGGTGELFF.